This T cell receptor (beta chain) was sequenced in a study of T cells in tumors after PD-1 blockade. Study-level information: Either cemiplimab 350 mg every 2 weeks or pembrolizumab 200 mg every 3 weeks was given. Daily vismodegib 150 mg continued in a subset of anti-PD-1-treated patients. Blood samples averaged around 110,000 templates (range about 24,679-260,000) and roughly 39,000 unique clonotypes. Study observations and caveats: Some novel exhausted tumor clones appeared in pre-treatment blood, suggesting peripheral recruitment.

Only in-frame clones appear in the TCRdb table, and some are missing; sequencing was by immunoSEQ multiplex PCR. This sample has fewer than 50,000 clones, with 65% to 85% found just once. This clone is a singleton in its sample. Its specificity is unknown. CDR1 is SGHTA, CDR2 FQGNSA, per germline. V trimming: 5 bases; J trimming: 0 bases; junction bases outside the gene matches: 7. The CDR3 totals 16 residues. The source was PBMCs, collected before anti-PD-1 treatment. This chain joins TRBV7-2 and TRBJ2-3; 8 bases fit TRBD2. The TCR originated in a human donor with basal cell carcinoma. Written as DNA, the CDR3 is TGTGCCAGCAGCGCCCGAGAGCGGGGGAGCACAGATACGCAGTATTTT. This encodes CASSARERGSTDTQYF.